The rows below give T cell receptor beta chains drawn from one sample of a study of vaccination and CD4 T cells after COVID-19. These receptors are not linked to any known antigen. A single record per CDR3 protein comes from TCRdb applying MiXCR to the PCR reads. The sample carries 12,000 or so distinct CDR3 sequences, about 57% recorded once. Specimen: CD4+ T cells from blood, cultured in vitro. These receptors all come from a human donor who had recovered from COVID-19. CDR3s include the opening cysteine and the closing phenylalanine or tryptophan. D genes are given only for firm matches. The size of a clone is reported for some rows only, either as once, few or many, or as a class for expanded clones.

j_call,clone_size,v_call,d_call,cdr3_aa,cdr3_nt
TRBJ2-1,few,TRBV7-8,NA,CASSPEGDKYNEQFF,TGTGCCAGCAGCCCCGAGGGGGACAAGTACAATGAGCAGTTCTTC
TRBJ2-3,few,TRBV7-9,NA,CASSLSSKRTQYF,TGTGCCAGCAGCTTATCCTCCAAGAGGACGCAGTATTTT
TRBJ2-5,few,TRBV15,NA,CATSDPRQPQETQYF,TGTGCCACCAGCGACCCCCGGCAGCCTCAAGAGACCCAGTACTTC
TRBJ2-1,few,TRBV7-2,TRBD1,CASSPQGVTDEQFF,TGTGCCAGCAGCCCCCAGGGGGTAACGGATGAGCAGTTCTTC
TRBJ1-6,NA,TRBV20-1,NA,CSARDPLIGGLSYNSPLHF,TGCAGTGCTAGAGACCCCTTAATCGGGGGGTTATCCTATAATTCACCCCTCCACTTT
TRBJ1-2,NA,TRBV28,NA,CASSFVGGAGYTF,TGTGCCAGCAGTTTTGTGGGAGGGGCTGGCTACACCTTC
TRBJ1-6,NA,TRBV20-1,NA,CSARFSSGGSYNSPLHF,TGCAGTGCTAGGTTCTCCTCGGGAGGCTCCTATAATTCACCCCTCCACTTT
TRBJ2-5,NA,TRBV5-1,TRBD2,CASRRGLAIETQYF,TGCGCCAGCAGGAGGGGACTAGCGATCGAGACCCAGTACTTC
TRBJ1-4,NA,TRBV7-2,TRBD1,CASSIRGFGNEKLFF,TGTGCCAGCAGCATCAGGGGGTTCGGTAATGAAAAACTGTTTTTT
TRBJ1-2,NA,TRBV28,TRBD1,CASSSSRDRVYGYTF,TGTGCCAGCAGTTCCTCTCGGGACAGGGTTTACGGCTACACCTTC